The clone carrying this T cell receptor beta chain has a single count. Its antigen remains unknown. The CDR3 runs to 16 residues. CDR1 is SGDLS and CDR2 is YYNGEE in the germline V gene. V was pared by 5 bases and J by 9 bases, with 15 bases of the junction left unmatched. The data were obtained in a study of shared clonotypes between healthy human individuals. Study-wide background: Donor composition was a couple of women and three men, aged 18 to 49.

Naive CD4+ cells were CD45RA-selected; the remaining cells were memory. Findings and caveats of the study: It was observed that roughly 5.1% of naive CD4 clonotypes were shared across several donors.

Here immunoSEQ multiplex PCR was the method, and the copy in TCRdb shows in-frame clones only, minus some. The sample holds more than 2,000,000 clones; more than 80% are singletons and the top ten take over 0.12%. Sample: naive CD4+ T cells sorted from blood. The subset is: CD45RA+ positively selected. The origin of this receptor is a man between 18 and 29 years old in good health. V gene TRBV9 combines with J gene TRBJ2-1, with 9 nucleotides matching TRBD1. The CDR3 DNA is TGTGCCAGCAGTCCTACCCAGGGGACAGGGATCTTTGAGCAGTTCTTC. It is translated as CASSPTQGTGIFEQFF.